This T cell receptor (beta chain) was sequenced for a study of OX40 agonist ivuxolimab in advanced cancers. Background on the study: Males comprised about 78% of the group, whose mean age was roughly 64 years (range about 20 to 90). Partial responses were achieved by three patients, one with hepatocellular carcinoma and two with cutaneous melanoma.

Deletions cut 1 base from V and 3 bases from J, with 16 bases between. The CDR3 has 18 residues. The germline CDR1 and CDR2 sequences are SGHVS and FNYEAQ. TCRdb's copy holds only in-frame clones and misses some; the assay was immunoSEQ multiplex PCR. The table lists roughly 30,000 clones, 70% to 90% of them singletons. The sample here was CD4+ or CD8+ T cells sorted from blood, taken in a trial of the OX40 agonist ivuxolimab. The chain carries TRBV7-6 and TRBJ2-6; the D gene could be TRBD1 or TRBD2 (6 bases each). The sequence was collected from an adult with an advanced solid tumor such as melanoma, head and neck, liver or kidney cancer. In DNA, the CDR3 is TGTGCCAGCAGCTTAGAACGAGAAGGGGGAGGTGGGGCCAACGTCCTGACTTTC. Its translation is CASSLEREGGGGANVLTF.